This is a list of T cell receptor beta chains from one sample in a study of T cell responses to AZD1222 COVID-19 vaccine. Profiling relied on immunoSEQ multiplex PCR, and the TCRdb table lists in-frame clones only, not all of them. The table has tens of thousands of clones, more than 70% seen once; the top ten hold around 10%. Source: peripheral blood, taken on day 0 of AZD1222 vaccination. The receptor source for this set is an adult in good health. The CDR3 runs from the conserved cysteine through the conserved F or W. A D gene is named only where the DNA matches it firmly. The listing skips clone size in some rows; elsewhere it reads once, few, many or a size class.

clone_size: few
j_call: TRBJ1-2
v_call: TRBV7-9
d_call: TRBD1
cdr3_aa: CASSPTGTGDQHYGYTF
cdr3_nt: TGTGCCAGCAGTCCGACCGGGACAGGGGACCAGCACTATGGCTACACCTTC

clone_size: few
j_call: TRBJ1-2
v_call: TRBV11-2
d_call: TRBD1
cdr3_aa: CASSLGTGAFPLNYGYTF
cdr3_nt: TGTGCCAGCAGCTTAGGGACAGGGGCCTTCCCCCTTAACTATGGCTACACCTTC

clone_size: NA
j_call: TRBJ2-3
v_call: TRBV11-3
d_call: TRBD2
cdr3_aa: CASSYRGGADTQYF
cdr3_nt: TGTGCCAGCAGCTATCGGGGGGGCGCAGATACGCAGTATTTT

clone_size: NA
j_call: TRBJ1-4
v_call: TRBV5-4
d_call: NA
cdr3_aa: CASSSRGEKLFF
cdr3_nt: TGTGCCAGCAGCAGCCGTGGTGAAAAACTGTTTTTT

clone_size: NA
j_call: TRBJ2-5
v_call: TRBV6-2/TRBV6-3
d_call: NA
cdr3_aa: CASSPGEETQYF
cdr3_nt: TGTGCCAGCAGCCCCGGGGAAGAGACCCAGTACTTC

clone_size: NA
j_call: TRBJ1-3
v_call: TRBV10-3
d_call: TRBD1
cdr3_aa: CATQTGVGSGNTIYF
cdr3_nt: TGTGCCACGCAGACAGGGGTTGGCTCTGGAAACACCATATATTTT

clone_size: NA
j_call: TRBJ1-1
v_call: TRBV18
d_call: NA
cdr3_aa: CASSPQGGDSEAFF
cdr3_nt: TGTGCCAGCTCACCACAGGGGGGGGACTCTGAAGCTTTCTTT

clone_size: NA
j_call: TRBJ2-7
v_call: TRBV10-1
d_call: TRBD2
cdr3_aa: CASSESTLGASGGEQYF
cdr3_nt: TGCGCCAGCAGTGAGTCGACTCTAGGAGCTAGCGGGGGTGAGCAGTACTTC

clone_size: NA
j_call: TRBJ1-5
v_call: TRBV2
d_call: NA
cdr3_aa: CASRGQGLYQPQHF
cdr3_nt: TGTGCCAGCAGGGGGCAGGGACTTTATCAGCCCCAGCATTTT

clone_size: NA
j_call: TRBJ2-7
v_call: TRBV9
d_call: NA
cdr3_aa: CASSVAQQGYEQYF
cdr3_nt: TGTGCCAGCAGCGTAGCCCAACAGGGCTACGAGCAGTACTTC

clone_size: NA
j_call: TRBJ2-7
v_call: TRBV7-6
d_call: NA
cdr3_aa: CASSDLNRNEQYF
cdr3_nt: TGTGCCAGCAGCGACCTTAATAGGAACGAGCAGTACTTC

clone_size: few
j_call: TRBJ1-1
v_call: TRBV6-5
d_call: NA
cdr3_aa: CASRGLTEAFF
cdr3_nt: TGTGCCAGCAGGGGACTGACTGAAGCTTTCTTT

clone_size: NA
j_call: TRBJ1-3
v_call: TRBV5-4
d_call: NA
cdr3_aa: CASSAPSGAGNTIYF
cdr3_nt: TGTGCCAGCAGCGCCCCGTCGGGGGCTGGAAACACCATATATTTT

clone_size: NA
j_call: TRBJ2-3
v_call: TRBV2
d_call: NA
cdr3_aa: CASSSSRTTAGDTQYF
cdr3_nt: TGTGCCAGCAGTAGCTCGAGGACTACCGCAGGAGATACGCAGTATTTT

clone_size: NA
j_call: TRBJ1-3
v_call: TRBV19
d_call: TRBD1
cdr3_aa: CASRSRDRVVGNTIYF
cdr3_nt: TGTGCCAGTAGGAGCCGGGACAGGGTTGTTGGAAACACCATATATTTT

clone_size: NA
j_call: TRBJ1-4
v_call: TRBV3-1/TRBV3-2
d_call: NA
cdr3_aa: CASSQGPLLKLFF
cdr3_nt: TGTGCCAGCAGCCAAGGTCCTTTACTTAAACTGTTTTTT

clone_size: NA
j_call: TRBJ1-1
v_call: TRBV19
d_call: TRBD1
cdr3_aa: CASSISTRGGTEAFF
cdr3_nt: TGTGCCAGTAGTATATCTACCAGGGGGGGCACTGAAGCTTTCTTT

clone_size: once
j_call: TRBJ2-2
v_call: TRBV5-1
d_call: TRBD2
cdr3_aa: CASTQSGGRTGELFF
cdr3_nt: TGCGCCAGCACCCAGAGCGGGGGACGCACCGGGGAGCTGTTTTTT

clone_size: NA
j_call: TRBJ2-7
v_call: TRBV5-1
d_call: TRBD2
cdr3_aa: CASSPLAETYSYEQYF
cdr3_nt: TGCGCCAGCAGTCCTCTAGCGGAAACCTACTCCTACGAGCAGTACTTC

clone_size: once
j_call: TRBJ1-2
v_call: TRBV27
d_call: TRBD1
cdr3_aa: CASSAPGTGVYGYTF
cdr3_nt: TGTGCCAGCAGTGCTCCCGGGACAGGGGTCTACGGCTACACCTTC

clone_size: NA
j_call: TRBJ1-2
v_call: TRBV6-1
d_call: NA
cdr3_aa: CASSDRRGWRFYGYTF
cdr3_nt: TGTGCCAGCAGTGATCGTAGGGGCTGGAGGTTCTATGGCTACACCTTC

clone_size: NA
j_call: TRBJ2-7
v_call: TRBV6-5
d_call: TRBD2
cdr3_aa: CASNKGLAEEQYF
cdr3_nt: TGTGCCAGCAATAAGGGACTAGCGGAAGAGCAGTACTTC

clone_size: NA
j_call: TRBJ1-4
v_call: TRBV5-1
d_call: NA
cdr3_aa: CASSQNEKLFF
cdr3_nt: TGCGCCAGCAGCCAGAATGAAAAACTGTTTTTT

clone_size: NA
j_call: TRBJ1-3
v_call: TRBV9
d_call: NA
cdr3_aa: CASSVGRFSGNTIYF
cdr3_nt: TGTGCCAGCAGCGTAGGCAGGTTCTCTGGAAACACCATATATTTT

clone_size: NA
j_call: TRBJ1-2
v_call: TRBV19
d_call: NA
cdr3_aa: CASSIAVNYGYTF
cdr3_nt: TGTGCCAGTAGTATAGCAGTTAACTATGGCTACACCTTC

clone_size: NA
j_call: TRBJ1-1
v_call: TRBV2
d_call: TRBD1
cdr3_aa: CASIPAGTGLTEAFF
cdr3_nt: TGTGCCAGCATCCCCGCCGGGACAGGGTTGACTGAAGCTTTCTTT

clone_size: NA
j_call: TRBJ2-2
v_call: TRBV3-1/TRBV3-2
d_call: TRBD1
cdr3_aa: CASSPSGTDTAGELFF
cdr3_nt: TGTGCCAGCAGCCCGTCCGGGACAGATACGGCCGGGGAGCTGTTTTTT

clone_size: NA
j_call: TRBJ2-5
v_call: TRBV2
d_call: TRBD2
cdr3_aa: CASSVPSGGVNPETQYF
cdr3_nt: TGTGCCAGCAGTGTACCTAGCGGGGGGGTAAACCCAGAGACCCAGTACTTC

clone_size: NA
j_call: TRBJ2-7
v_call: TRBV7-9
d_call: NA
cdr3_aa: CASAPQRTYEQYF
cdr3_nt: TGTGCCAGCGCCCCCCAGAGAACCTACGAGCAGTACTTC

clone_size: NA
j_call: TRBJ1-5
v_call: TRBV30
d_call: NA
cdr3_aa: CAWSSSGASNQPQHF
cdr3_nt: TGTGCCTGGAGTAGCTCAGGGGCGAGCAATCAGCCCCAGCATTTT

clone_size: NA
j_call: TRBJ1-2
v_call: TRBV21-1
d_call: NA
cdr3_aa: CASSTRTCGRGYTF
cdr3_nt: TGTGCCAGCAGCACCCGGACATGCGGTAGGGGCTACACCTTC

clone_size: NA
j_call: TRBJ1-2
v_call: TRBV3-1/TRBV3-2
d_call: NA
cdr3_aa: CASSQVSYGYTF
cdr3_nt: TGTGCCAGCAGCCAAGTCAGCTATGGCTACACCTTC

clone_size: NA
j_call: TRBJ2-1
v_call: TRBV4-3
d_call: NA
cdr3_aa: CASSQDPQGSSYNEQFF
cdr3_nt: TGCGCCAGCAGCCAAGACCCCCAGGGGAGCTCCTACAATGAGCAGTTCTTC

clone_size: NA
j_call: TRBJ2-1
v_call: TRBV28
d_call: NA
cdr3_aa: CASINEVNEQFF
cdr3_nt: TGTGCCAGCATAAACGAGGTCAATGAGCAGTTCTTC

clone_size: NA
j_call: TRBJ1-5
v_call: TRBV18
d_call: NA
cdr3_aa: CASSPTAGFEPQHF
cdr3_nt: TGTGCCAGCTCACCAACAGCCGGATTTGAGCCCCAGCATTTT

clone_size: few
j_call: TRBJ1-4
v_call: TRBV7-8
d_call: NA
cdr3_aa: CASSSGLAPTNEKLFF
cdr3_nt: TGTGCCAGCAGCAGTGGACTGGCGCCAACTAATGAAAAACTGTTTTTT

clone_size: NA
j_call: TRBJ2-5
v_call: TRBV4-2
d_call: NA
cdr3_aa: CASSQDGAGLETQYF
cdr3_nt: TGTGCCAGCAGCCAAGACGGGGCGGGGTTAGAGACCCAGTACTTC

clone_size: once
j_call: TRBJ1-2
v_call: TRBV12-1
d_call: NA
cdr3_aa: CASSSASGVTNYGYTF
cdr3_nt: TGTGCCAGCAGCTCAGCCAGTGGGGTTACTAACTATGGCTACACCTTC

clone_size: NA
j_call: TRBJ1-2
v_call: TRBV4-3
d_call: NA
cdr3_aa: CASSQAPQVRAYGYTF
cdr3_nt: TGCGCCAGCAGCCAAGCTCCCCAGGTCCGGGCCTATGGCTACACCTTC

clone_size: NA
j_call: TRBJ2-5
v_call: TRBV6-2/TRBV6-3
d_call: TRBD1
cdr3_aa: CASSSTPQGVGQETQYF
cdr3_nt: TGTGCCAGCAGCTCCACTCCACAGGGGGTCGGTCAAGAGACCCAGTACTTC

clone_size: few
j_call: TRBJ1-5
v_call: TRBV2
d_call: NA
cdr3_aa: CASRDASNQPQHF
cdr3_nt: TGTGCCAGCAGGGACGCTAGCAATCAGCCCCAGCATTTT